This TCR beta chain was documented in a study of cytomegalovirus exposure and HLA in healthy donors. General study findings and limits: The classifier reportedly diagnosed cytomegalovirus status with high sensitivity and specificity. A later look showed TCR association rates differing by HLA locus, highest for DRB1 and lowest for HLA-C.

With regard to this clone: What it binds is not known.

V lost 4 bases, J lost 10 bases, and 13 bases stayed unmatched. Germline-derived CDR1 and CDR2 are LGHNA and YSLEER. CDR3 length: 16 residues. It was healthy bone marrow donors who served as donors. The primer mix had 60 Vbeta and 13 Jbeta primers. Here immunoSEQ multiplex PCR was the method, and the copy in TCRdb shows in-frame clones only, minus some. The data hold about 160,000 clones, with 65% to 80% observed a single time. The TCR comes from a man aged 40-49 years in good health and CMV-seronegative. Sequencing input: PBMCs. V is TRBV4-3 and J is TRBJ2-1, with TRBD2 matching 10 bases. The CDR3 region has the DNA TGCGCCAGCAGCCCCGGGGTAAGCGGGGGGGCTGGCGAGCAGTTCTTC. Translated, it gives CASSPGVSGGAGEQFF.